This entry features one TCR beta chain sequence. These data are taken from a study of OX40 agonist ivuxolimab in advanced cancers. Overall study context: Checkpoint inhibitors had been given previously to over 30% of patients.

The repertoire was sequenced with immunoSEQ multiplex PCR; TCRdb's copy has only in-frame clones and lacks some. The profile shows around 14,000 clones, 60% to 80% of them singletons. V was clipped by 3 bases and J by 5 bases; unmatched bases: 7. The CDR3 totals 15 residues. Per germline, CDR1 MNHEY and CDR2 SMNVEV (reference sequence). The sequence came from an adult with an advanced solid tumor such as melanoma, head and neck, liver or kidney cancer. Sample: CD4+ or CD8+ T cells sorted from blood, taken in a trial of the OX40 agonist ivuxolimab. The rearrangement links TRBV27 to TRBJ2-1; 7 bases agree with TRBD2. The DNA of the CDR3 is TGTGCCAGCAGTTTCGTGACTAGCCCCCACAATGAGCAGTTCTTC. This encodes CASSFVTSPHNEQFF.